This TCR beta chain was identified during a study of T cell clonotyping in hematopoietic cell transplantation. Findings of the study overall: Cells were unsorted, so CD4 and CD8 contributions were not separated.

The CDR3 is 15 residues long. Per the germline V gene, CDR1 is SQVTM and CDR2 is ANQGSEA. Trimming stripped 5 bases from V and 6 bases from J, with 23 bases between. The table came from immunoSEQ multiplex PCR; TCRdb's copy has only in-frame clones and leaves some out. The repertoire includes 35,000 to 50,000 clones, approximately 95% of them detected once, and around 1% sits in the top ten. On this clone: Its antigen is unidentified.

Sequenced sample: peripheral blood mononuclear cells. This rearrangement joins TRBV29-1 to TRBJ2-7; TRBD2 might be the D (6 bases). This TCR was recovered from a man aged 25-40 years in good health. Some clones in this sample may be carry-over from other donors' samples. The CDR3 coding sequence is TGCAGCGTTATTTTGGTGTTGTTGGGGGACTTCGAGCAGTACTTC. It specifies CSVILVLLGDFEQYF.